This T cell receptor (beta chain) was identified during a study of blood T cell repertoires in COVID-19. Whole-study context: PBMCs, B-cell-depleted T cells, or T cells provided the cDNA or gDNA that made up the material.

V dropped 1 base and J dropped 5 bases, with 13 bases sitting between them. Germline CDR1 is LGHNA and CDR2 is YSLEER. The CDR3 is 15 residues long. TCRdb's table, derived via immunoSEQ multiplex PCR, lists solely in-frame clones and lacks some. The table shows approximately 56,000 clones, with approximately 80% occurring only once. The source of this sequence is a man aged 65-85 years with active COVID-19. Sequenced: peripheral blood. This rearrangement joins TRBV4-3 to TRBJ2-3; a weak D match, TRBD2 (5 bases). CDR3 bases: TGCGCCAGCAGCCAAGGTAACCGACGGGGAGATACGCAGTATTTT. Translation gives CASSQGNRRGDTQYF.